This T cell receptor beta chain was sequenced in a study of cytomegalovirus exposure and HLA in healthy donors. V was pared by 6 bases and J by 3 bases, with 5 bases of the junction left unmatched. The CDR3 spans 13 residues. Germline V gene lookup returns CDR1 MNHEY and CDR2 SVGAGI. Primers: 60 Vbeta forward and 13 Jbeta reverse. Sequencing was performed with immunoSEQ multiplex PCR; in TCRdb, only in-frame clones are kept and a portion is missing. Of roughly 120,000 clones listed, 70% to 80% are singletons. The receptor was derived from a man aged 45-60 years in good health and CMV-seropositive. The chain is built from TRBV6-5 and TRBJ2-7; TRBD2 matches 7 bases. Sequenced sample: PBMCs. The chain's CDR3 is CASRPGRGYEQYF. DNA of the CDR3: TGTGCCAGCAGACCGGGGAGGGGCTACGAGCAGTACTTC.